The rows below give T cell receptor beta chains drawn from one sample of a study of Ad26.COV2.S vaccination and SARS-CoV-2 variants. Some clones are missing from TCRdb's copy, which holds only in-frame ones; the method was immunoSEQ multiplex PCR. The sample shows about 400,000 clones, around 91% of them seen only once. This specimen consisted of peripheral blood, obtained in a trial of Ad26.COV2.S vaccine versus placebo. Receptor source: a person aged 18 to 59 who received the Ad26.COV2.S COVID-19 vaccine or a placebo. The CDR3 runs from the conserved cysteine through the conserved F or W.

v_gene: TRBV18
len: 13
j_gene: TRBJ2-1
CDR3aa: CASSPATWDEQFF

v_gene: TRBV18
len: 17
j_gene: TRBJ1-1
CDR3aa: CASSPPVGLGTNTEAFF

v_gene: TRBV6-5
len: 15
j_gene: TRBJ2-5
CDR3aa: CASSNPSGRKETQYF

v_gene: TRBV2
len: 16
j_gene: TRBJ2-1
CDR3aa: CASSARLAGVGNEQFF

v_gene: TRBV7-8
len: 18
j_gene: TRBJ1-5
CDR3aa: CASSLTYRGEYSNQPQHF

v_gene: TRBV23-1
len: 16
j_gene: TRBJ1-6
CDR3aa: CASNTGRSSYNSPLHF

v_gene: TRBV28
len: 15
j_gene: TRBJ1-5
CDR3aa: CASSFDQGRNQPQHF

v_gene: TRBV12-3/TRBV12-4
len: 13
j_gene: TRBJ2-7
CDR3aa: CASSRTGPGEQYF

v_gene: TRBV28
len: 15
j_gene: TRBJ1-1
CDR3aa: CASSLSSSRNTEAFF

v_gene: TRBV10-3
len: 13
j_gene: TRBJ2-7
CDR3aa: CAITGTGAAEQYF

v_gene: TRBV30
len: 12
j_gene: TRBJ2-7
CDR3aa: CAWSPGQYEQYF

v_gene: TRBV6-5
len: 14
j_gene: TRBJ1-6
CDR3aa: CASSPRDRNSPLHF

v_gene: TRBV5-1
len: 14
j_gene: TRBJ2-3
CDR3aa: CASSLNPPADTQYF

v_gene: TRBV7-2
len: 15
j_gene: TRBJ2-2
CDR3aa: CASRYPGQNTGELFF

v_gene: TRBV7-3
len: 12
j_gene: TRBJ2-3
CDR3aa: CASSLGADTQYF

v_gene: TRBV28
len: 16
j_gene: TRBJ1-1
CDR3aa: CASSLYQGAMNTEAFF